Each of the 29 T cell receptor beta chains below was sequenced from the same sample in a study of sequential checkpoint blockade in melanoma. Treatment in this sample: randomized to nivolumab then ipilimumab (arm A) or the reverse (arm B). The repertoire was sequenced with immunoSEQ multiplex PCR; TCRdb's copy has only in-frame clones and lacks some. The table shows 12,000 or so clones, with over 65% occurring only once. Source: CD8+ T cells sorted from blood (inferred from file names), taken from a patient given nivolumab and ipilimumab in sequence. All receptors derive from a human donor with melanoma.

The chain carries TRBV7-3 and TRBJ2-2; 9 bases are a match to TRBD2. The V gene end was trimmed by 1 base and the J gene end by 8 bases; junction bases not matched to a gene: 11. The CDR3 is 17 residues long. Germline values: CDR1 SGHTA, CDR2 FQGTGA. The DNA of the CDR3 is TGTGCCAGCAGCTTAAAGTCACTAGCGGGTGCTTATGGGGAGCTGTTTTTT. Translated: CASSLKSLAGAYGELFF.

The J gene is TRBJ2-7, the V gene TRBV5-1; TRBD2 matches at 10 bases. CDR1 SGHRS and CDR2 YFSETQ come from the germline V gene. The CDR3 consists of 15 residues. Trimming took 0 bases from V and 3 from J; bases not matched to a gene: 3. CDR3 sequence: CASSLGTSGSYEQYF. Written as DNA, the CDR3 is TGCGCCAGCAGCTTGGGGACTAGCGGAAGCTACGAGCAGTACTTC.

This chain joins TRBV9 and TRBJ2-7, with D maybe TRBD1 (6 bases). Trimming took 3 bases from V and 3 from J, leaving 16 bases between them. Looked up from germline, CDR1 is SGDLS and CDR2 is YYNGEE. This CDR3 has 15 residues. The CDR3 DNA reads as TGTGCCAGCAGCGCAGGGGTGGGAGAAGGCTACGAGCAGTACTTC. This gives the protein CASSAGVGEGYEQYF.

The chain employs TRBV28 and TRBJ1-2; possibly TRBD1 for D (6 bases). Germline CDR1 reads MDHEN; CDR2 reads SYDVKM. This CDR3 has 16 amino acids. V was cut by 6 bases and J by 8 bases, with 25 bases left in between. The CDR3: CASSQDSGAWRRGYTF. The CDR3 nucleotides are TGTGCCAGCAGCCAGGACTCAGGGGCCTGGAGGAGGGGCTACACCTTC.

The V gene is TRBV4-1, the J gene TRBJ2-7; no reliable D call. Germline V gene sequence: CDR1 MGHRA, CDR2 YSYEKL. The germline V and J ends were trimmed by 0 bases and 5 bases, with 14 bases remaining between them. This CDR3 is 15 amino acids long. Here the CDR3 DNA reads TGCGCCAGCAGCCAAGAGGCCCCAGGAATAGACGAGCAGTACTTC. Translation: CASSQEAPGIDEQYF.

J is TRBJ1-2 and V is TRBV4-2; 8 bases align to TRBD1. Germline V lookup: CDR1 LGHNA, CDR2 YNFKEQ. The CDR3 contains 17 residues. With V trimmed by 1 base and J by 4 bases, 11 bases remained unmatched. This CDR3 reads CASSQVIWDRNAYGYTF. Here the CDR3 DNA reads TGTGCCAGCAGCCAAGTAATTTGGGACAGGAACGCCTATGGCTACACCTTC.

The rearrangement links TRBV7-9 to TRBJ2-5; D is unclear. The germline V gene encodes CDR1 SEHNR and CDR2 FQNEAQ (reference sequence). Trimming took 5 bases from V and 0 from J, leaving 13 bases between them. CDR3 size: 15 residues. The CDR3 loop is CASSPWAEHQETQYF. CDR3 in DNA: TGTGCCAGCAGCCCGTGGGCAGAACACCAAGAGACCCAGTACTTC.

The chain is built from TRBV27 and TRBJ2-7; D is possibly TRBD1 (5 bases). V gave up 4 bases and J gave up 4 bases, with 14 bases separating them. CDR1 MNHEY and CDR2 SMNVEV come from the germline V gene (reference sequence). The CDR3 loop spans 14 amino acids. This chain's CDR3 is CASSSTGYLYEQYF. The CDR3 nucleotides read TGTGCCAGCAGTTCTACAGGCTACCTTTACGAGCAGTACTTC.

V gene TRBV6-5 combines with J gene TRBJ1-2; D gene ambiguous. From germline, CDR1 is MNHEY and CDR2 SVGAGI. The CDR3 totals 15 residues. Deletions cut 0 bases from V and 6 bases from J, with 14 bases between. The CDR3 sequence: CASSYSVRGNHGYTF. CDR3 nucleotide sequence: TGTGCCAGCAGTTACTCGGTTCGGGGAAACCATGGCTACACCTTC.

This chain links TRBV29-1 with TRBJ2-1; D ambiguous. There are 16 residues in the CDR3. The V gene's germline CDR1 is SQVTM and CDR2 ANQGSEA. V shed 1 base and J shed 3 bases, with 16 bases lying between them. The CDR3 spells CSVEGTALYNYNEQFF. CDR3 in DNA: TGCAGCGTTGAAGGTACAGCCCTCTACAACTACAATGAGCAGTTCTTC.

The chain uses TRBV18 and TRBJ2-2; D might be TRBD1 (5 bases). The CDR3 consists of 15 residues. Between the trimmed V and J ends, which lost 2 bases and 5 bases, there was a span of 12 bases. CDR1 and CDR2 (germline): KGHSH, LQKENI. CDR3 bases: TGTGCCAGCTCACCAGAACAGGACGGGACCGGGGAGCTGTTTTTT. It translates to CASSPEQDGTGELFF.

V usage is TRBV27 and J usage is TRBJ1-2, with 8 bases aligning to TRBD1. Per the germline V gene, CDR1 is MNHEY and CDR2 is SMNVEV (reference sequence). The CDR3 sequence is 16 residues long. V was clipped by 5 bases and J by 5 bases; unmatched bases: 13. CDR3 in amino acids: CASSVNTQGARYGYTF. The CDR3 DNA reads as TGTGCCAGCAGTGTAAATACCCAGGGGGCTCGGTATGGCTACACCTTC.

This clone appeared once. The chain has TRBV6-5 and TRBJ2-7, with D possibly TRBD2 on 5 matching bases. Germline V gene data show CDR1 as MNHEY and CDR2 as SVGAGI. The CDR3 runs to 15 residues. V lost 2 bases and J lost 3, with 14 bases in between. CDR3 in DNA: TGTGCCAGCAGTTACGCGGGCGCCCCCTACTACGAGCAGTACTTC. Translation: CASSYAGAPYYEQYF.

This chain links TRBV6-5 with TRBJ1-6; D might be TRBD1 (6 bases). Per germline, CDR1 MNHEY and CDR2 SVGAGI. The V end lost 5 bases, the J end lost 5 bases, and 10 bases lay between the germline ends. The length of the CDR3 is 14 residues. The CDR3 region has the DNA TGTGCCAGCAGTGCCCGGGACAATAATTCACCCCTCCACTTT. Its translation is CASSARDNNSPLHF.

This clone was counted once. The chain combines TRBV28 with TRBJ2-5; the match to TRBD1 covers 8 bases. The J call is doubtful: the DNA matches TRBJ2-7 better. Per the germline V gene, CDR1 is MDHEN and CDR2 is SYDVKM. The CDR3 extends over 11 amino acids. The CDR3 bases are TGTGCCGGACAGGGAAGCGACGAGCAGTACTTC. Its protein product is CAGQGSDEQYF.

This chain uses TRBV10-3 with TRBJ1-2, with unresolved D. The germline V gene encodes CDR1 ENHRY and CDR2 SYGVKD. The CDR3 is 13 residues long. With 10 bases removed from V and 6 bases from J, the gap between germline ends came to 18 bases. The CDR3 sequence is CATAGHDQDGYTF. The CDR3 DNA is TGTGCCACTGCGGGCCATGACCAAGATGGCTACACCTTC.

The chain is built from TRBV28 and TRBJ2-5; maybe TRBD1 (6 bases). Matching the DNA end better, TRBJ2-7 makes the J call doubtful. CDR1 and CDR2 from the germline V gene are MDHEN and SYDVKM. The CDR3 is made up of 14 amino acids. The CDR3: CASSVRDTGYEQYF. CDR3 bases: TGTGCCAGCAGTGTAAGGGACACGGGTTACGAGCAGTACTTC.

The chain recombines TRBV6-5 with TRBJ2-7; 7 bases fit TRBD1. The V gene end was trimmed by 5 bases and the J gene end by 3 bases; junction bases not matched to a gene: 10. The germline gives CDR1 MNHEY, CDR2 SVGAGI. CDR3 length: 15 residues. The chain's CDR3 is CASSTRKGGGYEQYF. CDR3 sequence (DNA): TGTGCCAGCAGTACCCGGAAAGGGGGCGGCTACGAGCAGTACTTC.

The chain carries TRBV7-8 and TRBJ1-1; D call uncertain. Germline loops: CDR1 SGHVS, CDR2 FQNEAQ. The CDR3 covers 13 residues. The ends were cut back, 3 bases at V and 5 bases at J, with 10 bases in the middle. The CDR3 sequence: CASSLDWGTEAFF. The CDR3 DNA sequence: TGTGCCAGCAGCTTGGACTGGGGTACTGAAGCTTTCTTT.

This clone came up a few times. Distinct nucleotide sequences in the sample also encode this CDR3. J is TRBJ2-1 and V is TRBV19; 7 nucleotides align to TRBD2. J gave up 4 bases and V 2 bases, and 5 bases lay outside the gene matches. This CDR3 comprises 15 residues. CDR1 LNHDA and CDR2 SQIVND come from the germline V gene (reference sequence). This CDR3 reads CASSISLAVYNEQFF. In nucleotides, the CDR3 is TGTGCCAGTAGTATAAGTCTAGCGGTGTACAATGAGCAGTTCTTC.

CDR3 sequence: CASSLVGTRGEKLFF. As DNA, the CDR3 is TGTGCCAGCAGTTTAGTGGGGACTCGGGGAGAAAAACTGTTTTTT. J is TRBJ1-4 and V is TRBV27; D may be TRBD1 (5 bases). Germline CDR1 and CDR2: MNHEY and SMNVEV (reference sequence). The germline V and J ends were trimmed by 2 bases and 8 bases, with 15 bases remaining between them. This CDR3 is 15 amino acids long. Together with reference TRBV27 and TRBJ1-4, the CDR3 gives the full variable domain: EAQVTQNPRYLITVTGKKLTVTCSQNMNHEYMSWYRQDPGLGLRQIYYSMNVEVTDKGDVPEGYKVSRKEKRNFPLILESPSPNQTSLYFCASSLVGTRGEKLFFGSGTQLSVL.

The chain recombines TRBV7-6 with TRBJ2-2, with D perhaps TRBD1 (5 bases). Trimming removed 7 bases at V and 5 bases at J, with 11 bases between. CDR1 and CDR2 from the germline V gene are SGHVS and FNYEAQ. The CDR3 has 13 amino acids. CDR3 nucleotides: TGTGCCAGCACCGCAGGGATGACCGGGGAGCTGTTTTTT. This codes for CASTAGMTGELFF.

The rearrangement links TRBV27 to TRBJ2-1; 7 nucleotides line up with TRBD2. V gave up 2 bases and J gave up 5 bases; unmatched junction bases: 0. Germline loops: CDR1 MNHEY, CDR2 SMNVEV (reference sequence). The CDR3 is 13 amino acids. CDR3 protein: CASSLGTNNEQFF. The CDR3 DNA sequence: TGTGCCAGCAGTTTAGGGACTAACAATGAGCAGTTCTTC.

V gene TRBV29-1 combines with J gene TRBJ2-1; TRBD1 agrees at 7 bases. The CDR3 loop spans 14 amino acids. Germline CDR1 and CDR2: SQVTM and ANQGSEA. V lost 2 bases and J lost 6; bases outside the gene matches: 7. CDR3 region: CSVEYGQDVNEQFF. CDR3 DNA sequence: TGCAGCGTTGAATACGGACAGGATGTCAATGAGCAGTTCTTC.

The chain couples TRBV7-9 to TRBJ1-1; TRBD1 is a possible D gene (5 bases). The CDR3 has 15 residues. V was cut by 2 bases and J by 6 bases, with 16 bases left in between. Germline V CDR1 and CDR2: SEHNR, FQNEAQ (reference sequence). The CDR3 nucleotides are TGTGCCAGCAGCTTACTCCCCGGCGGGGCAGCTGAAGCTTTCTTT. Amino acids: CASSLLPGGAAEAFF.

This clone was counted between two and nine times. CDR3 loop: CASSERTGENEKLFF. DNA of the CDR3: TGTGCCAGCAGTGAAAGAACAGGGGAAAATGAAAAACTGTTTTTT. This chain uses TRBV6-1 with TRBJ1-4; TRBD1 matches at 7 bases. CDR1 is MNHNS, CDR2 SASEGT, per germline. V trimming: 2 bases; J trimming: 5 bases; junction bases outside the gene matches: 5. The CDR3 loop spans 15 amino acids.

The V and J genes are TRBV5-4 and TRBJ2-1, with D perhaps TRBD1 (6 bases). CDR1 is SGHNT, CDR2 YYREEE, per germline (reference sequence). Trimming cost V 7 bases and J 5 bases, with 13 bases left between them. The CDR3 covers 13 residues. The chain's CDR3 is CASGQTGHNEQFF. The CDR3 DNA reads TGTGCCAGCGGCCAGACAGGCCACAATGAGCAGTTCTTC.

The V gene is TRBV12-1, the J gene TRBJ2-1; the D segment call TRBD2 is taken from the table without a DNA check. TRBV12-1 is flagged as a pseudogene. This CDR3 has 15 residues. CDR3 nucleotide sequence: TGTGCCAGCAGCCCCCCTGGAGGGCCGTACGGTGAGCAGTTCTTC. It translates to CASSPPGGPYGEQFF.

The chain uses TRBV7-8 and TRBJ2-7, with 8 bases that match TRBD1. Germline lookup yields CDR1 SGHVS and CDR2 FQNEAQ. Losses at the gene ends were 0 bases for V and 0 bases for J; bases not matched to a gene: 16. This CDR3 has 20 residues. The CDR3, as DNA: TGTGCCAGCAGCTTAGCCCCGGGACAGGCGTCTCTAGGGATCTCCTACGAGCAGTACTTC. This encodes CASSLAPGQASLGISYEQYF. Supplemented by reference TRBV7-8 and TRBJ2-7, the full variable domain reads GAGVSQSPRYKVAKRGQDVALRCDPISGHVSLFWYQQALGQGPEFLTYFQNEAQLDKSGLPSDRFFAERPEGSVSTLKIQRTQQEDSAVYLCASSLAPGQASLGISYEQYFGPGTRLTVT.